The 20 T cell receptor beta chains below were found in one sample sequenced in a study of T cells after yellow fever vaccination. From the 5' RACE reads, TCRdb called clonotypes with MiXCR, one entry per CDR3 protein. This sample carries 100,000 to 150,000 distinct CDR3 sequences, around 7.4% of them seen once, and the ten largest clones take just under 2.5%. The material sequenced was CD4+ T cells sorted from PBMCs, taken around 10 days after the first yellow fever vaccination. The receptors were sampled from a man aged 18 to 29 who received the YFV17D yellow fever vaccine.

This clonotype was observed a handful of times. V and J are TRBV5-4 and TRBJ2-5; 7 positions match TRBD2. The CDR3 runs 14 residues. The trim removed 4 bases at V and 5 bases at J, leaving 8 bases unmatched. CDR1 is SGHNT, CDR2 YYREEE, per germline (reference sequence). The CDR3 bases are TGTGCCAGCAGCCTTGATTGGGGAGGGGAGACCCAGTACTTC. As protein: CASSLDWGGETQYF.

This clonotype has ten or more counts. The chain couples TRBV30 to TRBJ1-4, with D maybe TRBD1 (5 bases). CDR1 GTSNPN and CDR2 SVGIG come from the germline V gene (reference sequence). The CDR3 extends over 14 amino acids. The germline V and J ends were trimmed by 0 bases and 3 bases, with 8 bases remaining between them. In DNA, the CDR3 is TGTGCCTGGAGTGTGGGGACTTCTAATGAAAAACTGTTTTTT. Translating it yields CAWSVGTSNEKLFF.

This clonotype occurred many times. This sequence joins TRBV29-1 and TRBJ2-1, with 7 bases aligning to TRBD1. CDR3 length: 13 residues. V shed 5 bases, J shed 3 bases, and the junction held 4 bases outside the gene matches. CDR1 is SQVTM and CDR2 is ANQGSEA in the germline V gene. The CDR3 region has the DNA TGCAGCGTTCAGGGGGACCACTACAATGAGCAGTTCTTC. It is translated as CSVQGDHYNEQFF.

This clonotype was seen ten or more times. The gene calls are TRBV4-3 and TRBJ1-1; unclear D gene. CDR1 and CDR2 (germline): LGHNA, YSLEER. The ends were cut back, 0 bases at V and 3 bases at J, with 11 bases in the middle. The CDR3 runs 15 residues. For the CDR3, the DNA is TGCGCCAGCAGCCAAGAGCCGGGAGAGGACACTGAAGCTTTCTTT. Amino acids: CASSQEPGEDTEAFF.

This clonotype showed up many times. This chain connects TRBV2 to TRBJ2-2; D unresolved. This CDR3 is built from 15 residues. Germline CDR1 is SNHLY and CDR2 is FYNNEI. Deletions cut 7 bases from V and 4 bases from J, with 16 bases between. The CDR3 DNA follows: TGTGCCAGCATAAAAGAGTGGGCGACCACCGGGGAGCTGTTTTTT. The encoded protein is CASIKEWATTGELFF.

This clonotype was counted many times. In DNA, the CDR3 is TGCGCCAGCAGCCTAGACAGGGGAGGTGGCTACACCTTC. Translating it yields CASSLDRGGGYTF. The J gene is TRBJ1-2, the V gene TRBV5-1, with 8 bases that match TRBD1. The CDR3 has 13 amino acids. Germline V gene sequence: CDR1 SGHRS, CDR2 YFSETQ. J was trimmed by 7 bases and V by 4 bases; bases with no gene match: 6.

The gene calls are TRBV7-2 and TRBJ2-1; D gene unclear. Trimming stripped 6 bases from V and 3 bases from J, with 15 bases between. CDR3 length equals 15 residues. Germline V gives CDR1 SGHTA, CDR2 FQGNSA. This CDR3 reads CASRPNTGGYNEQFF. As DNA, the CDR3 is TGTGCCAGCAGACCAAACACCGGTGGCTACAATGAGCAGTTCTTC. The full variable domain, in which reference TRBV7-2 and TRBJ2-1 provide the parts outside the CDR3, is GAGVSQSPSNKVTEKGKDVELRCDPISGHTALYWYRQSLGQGLEFLIYFQGNSAPDKSGLPSDRFSAERTGGSVSTLTIQRTQQEDSAVYLCASRPNTGGYNEQFFGPGTRLTVL.

This clonotype was seen repeatedly, ten times or more. The V and J genes are TRBV12-3 or TRBV12-4 and TRBJ2-4; D is undetermined. The V gene lost 2 bases and the J gene lost 7 bases, with 6 bases spanning the gap. The CDR3 totals 12 residues. CDR3 sequence (DNA): TGTGCCAGCAGTTTATCTCCTAACATTCAGTACTTC. Protein sequence: CASSLSPNIQYF.

This clonotype was detected many times. This chain connects TRBV18 to TRBJ1-5; 7 nucleotides align to TRBD1. V trimming: 4 bases; J trimming: 2 bases; junction bases outside the gene matches: 5. Germline V gene lookup returns CDR1 KGHSH and CDR2 LQKENI. The CDR3 extends over 15 amino acids. Here the CDR3 reads CASSQQGMGNQPQHF. The DNA for the CDR3 is TGTGCCAGCTCACAACAGGGGATGGGCAATCAGCCCCAGCATTTT.

This clonotype is termed medium-sized. The gene calls are TRBV11-2 and TRBJ1-2; TRBD1 agrees at 7 bases. The CDR3 totals 13 residues. Germline CDR1 and CDR2: SGHAT and FQNNGV. V shed 5 bases, J shed 3 bases, and the junction held 3 bases outside the gene matches. CDR3 in amino acids: CASSPGQDYGYTF. The CDR3 DNA reads TGTGCCAGCAGCCCTGGACAGGACTATGGCTACACCTTC. The full variable domain, completed using reference TRBV11-2 and TRBJ1-2, is EAGVAQSPRYKIIEKRQSVAFWCNPISGHATLYWYQQILGQGPKLLIQFQNNGVVDDSQLPKDRFSAERLKGVDSTLKIQPAKLEDSAVYLCASSPGQDYGYTFGSGTRLTVV.

This clonotype was seen ten or more times. The rearrangement joins TRBV5-6 to TRBJ1-2; the D gene is possibly TRBD1 (6 bases). V was shortened by 1 base and J by 4 bases, with 11 bases between the two germline ends. This CDR3 has 14 residues. The germline V gene has CDR1 SGHDT and CDR2 YYEEEE. The DNA for the CDR3 is TGTGCCAGCAGCTTGCTTACAGGGATCTATGGCTACACCTTC. It translates to CASSLLTGIYGYTF.

Many counts were recorded for this clonotype. CDR3 sequence (DNA): TGTGCCAGCCTTCCGTCATGGGGCGGGAATTCACCCCTCCACTTT. Encoded protein: CASLPSWGGNSPLHF. The J gene is TRBJ1-6, the V gene TRBV27; tentatively, D is TRBD1 (5 bases). The CDR3 is made up of 15 amino acids. CDR1 and CDR2 from the germline V gene are MNHEY and SMNVEV (reference sequence). Between the trimmed V and J ends, which lost 8 bases and 7 bases, there was a span of 18 bases.

This clonotype came up many times. The V call is TRBV20-1, the J call TRBJ2-1; D is uncertain. Germline V CDR1 and CDR2: DFQATT, SNEGSKA (reference sequence). V lost 2 bases and J lost 3, with 14 bases in between. The CDR3 totals 15 residues. The DNA of the CDR3 is TGCAGTGCTAGACTAATCACTGGGTTCTACAATGAGCAGTTCTTC. It yields the protein CSARLITGFYNEQFF.

The V call is TRBV2, the J call TRBJ2-2; 10 nucleotides align to TRBD1. The CDR3 length is 18 residues. Germline CDR1 is SNHLY and CDR2 is FYNNEI. The CDR3 nucleotides are TGTACCTTCAGTTCGGGACAGGGGCTAGCGCGGGCCACCGGGGAGCTGTTTTTT. Its protein product is CTFSSGQGLARATGELFF. Complete variable domain (other parts from reference TRBV2 and TRBJ2-2): EPEVTQTPSHQVTQMGQEVILRCVPISNHLYFYWYRQILGQKVEFLVSFYNNEISEKSEIFDDQFSVERPDGSNFTLKIRSTKLEDSAMYFCTFSSGQGLARATGELFFGEGSRLTVL.

The rearrangement links TRBV7-8 to TRBJ1-1; unclear D gene. The CDR3 has 16 residues. V lost 4 bases to trimming and J lost 1 base, with 16 bases between them. Germline V gene lookup returns CDR1 SGHVS and CDR2 FQNEAQ. CDR3 nucleotides: TGTGCCAGCAGCTCCAACCGGATGTTGGGGAACACTGAAGCTTTCTTT. This codes for CASSSNRMLGNTEAFF.

This clonotype was detected a few times. The genes are TRBV28 and TRBJ2-3, with D unclear. Germline V gives CDR1 MDHEN, CDR2 SYDVKM. The ends were cut back, 7 bases at V and 4 bases at J, with 21 bases in the middle. The length of the CDR3 is 16 residues. The CDR3 DNA sequence: TGTGCCAGCACTCCAAATTACGGGCCCTTCGCAGATACGCAGTATTTT. Translated, it gives CASTPNYGPFADTQYF.

Ten or more counts support this clonotype. V and J are TRBV5-1 and TRBJ1-3; no clear D. CDR1 is SGHRS and CDR2 is YFSETQ in the germline V gene. Trimming left V 2 bases short and J 2 bases short, with 14 bases between. This CDR3 has 16 residues. This chain's CDR3 is CASSLWGSETGNTIYF. The CDR3 nucleotides read TGCGCCAGCAGCTTATGGGGTTCGGAAACTGGAAACACCATATATTTT. The full variable domain, its missing parts supplied by reference TRBV5-1 and TRBJ1-3, is KAGVTQTPRYLIKTRGQQVTLSCSPISGHRSVSWYQQTPGQGLQFLFEYFSETQRNKGNFPGRFSGRQFSNSRSEMNVSTLELGDSALYLCASSLWGSETGNTIYFGEGSWLTVV.

This clonotype was seen at least ten times. The chain joins TRBV20-1 to TRBJ2-7; D might be TRBD1 or TRBD2, each matching 6 bases. In germline, CDR1 is DFQATT, CDR2 SNEGSKA (reference sequence). CDR3 size: 13 residues. Trimming cost V 0 bases and J 6 bases, with 12 bases left between them. CDR3 sequence (DNA): TGCAGTGCTAGAGAGTCAGGGGACTCCGAGCAGTACGTC. Translation gives CSARESGDSEQYV.

This chain links TRBV5-5 with TRBJ2-5; 11 nucleotides agree with TRBD2. The CDR3 length is 17 residues. Germline trimming cut 0 bases from V and 1 base from J; bases unmatched to any gene: 5. Germline loops: CDR1 SGHKS, CDR2 YYEKEE (reference sequence). The CDR3 protein is CASSLDLAGGLQETQYF. The CDR3 DNA sequence: TGTGCCAGCAGCTTGGACCTAGCGGGGGGACTCCAAGAGACCCAGTACTTC. The variable domain in full, completed from reference TRBV5-5 and TRBJ2-5, reads DAGVTQSPTHLIKTRGQQVTLRCSPISGHKSVSWYQQVLGQGPQFIFQYYEKEERGRGNFPDRFSARQFPNYSSELNVNALLLGDSALYLCASSLDLAGGLQETQYFGPGTRLLVL.

This clonotype has ten or more counts. The chain employs TRBV10-1 and TRBJ2-3, with D possibly being TRBD2 (6 bases). Germline CDR1 reads WNHNN; CDR2 reads SYGVQD (reference sequence). V gave up 2 bases and J gave up 2 bases, with 14 bases separating them. This CDR3 is built from 16 residues. The CDR3: CASSEIGGTTTDTQYF. In DNA, the CDR3 is TGCGCCAGCAGTGAGATTGGGGGGACGACCACAGATACGCAGTATTTT.